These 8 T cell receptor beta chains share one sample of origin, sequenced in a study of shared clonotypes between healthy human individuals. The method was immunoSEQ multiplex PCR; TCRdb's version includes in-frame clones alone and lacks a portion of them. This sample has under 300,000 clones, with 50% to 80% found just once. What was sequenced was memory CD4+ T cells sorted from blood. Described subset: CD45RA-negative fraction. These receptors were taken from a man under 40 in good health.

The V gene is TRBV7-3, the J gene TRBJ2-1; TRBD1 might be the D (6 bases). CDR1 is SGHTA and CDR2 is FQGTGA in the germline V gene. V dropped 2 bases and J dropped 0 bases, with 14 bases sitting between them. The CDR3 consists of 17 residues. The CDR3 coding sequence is TGTGCCAGCAGCTTATTAGGGGGACGGAGCTCCTACAATGAGCAGTTCTTC. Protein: CASSLLGGRSSYNEQFF.

The CDR3 sequence: CASSLLPQGRYEQYF. Written as DNA, the CDR3 is TGCGCCAGCAGCTTGTTGCCCCAGGGGCGTTACGAGCAGTACTTC. The V gene is TRBV5-1, the J gene TRBJ2-7; D perhaps matches TRBD1 (6 bases). With 1 base removed from V and 4 bases from J, the gap between germline ends came to 15 bases. This CDR3 contains 15 residues. Germline V gene data show CDR1 as SGHRS and CDR2 as YFSETQ.

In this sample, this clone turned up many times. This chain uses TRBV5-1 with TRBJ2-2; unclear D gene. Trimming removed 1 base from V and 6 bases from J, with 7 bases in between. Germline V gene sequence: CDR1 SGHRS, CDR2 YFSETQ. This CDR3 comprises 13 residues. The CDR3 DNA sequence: TGCGCCAGCAGCTTGTTGAGGCCCGGGGAGCTGTTTTTT. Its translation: CASSLLRPGELFF. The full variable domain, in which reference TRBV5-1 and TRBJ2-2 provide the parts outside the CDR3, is KAGVTQTPRYLIKTRGQQVTLSCSPISGHRSVSWYQQTPGQGLQFLFEYFSETQRNKGNFPGRFSGRQFSNSRSEMNVSTLELGDSALYLCASSLLRPGELFFGEGSRLTVL.

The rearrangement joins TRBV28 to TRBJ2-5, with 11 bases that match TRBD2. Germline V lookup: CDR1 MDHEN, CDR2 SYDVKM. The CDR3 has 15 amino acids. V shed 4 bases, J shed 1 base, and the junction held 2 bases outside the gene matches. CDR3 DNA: TGTGCCAGCAGTTCTAGCGGGAGGAGCCAAGAGACCCAGTACTTC. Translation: CASSSSGRSQETQYF.

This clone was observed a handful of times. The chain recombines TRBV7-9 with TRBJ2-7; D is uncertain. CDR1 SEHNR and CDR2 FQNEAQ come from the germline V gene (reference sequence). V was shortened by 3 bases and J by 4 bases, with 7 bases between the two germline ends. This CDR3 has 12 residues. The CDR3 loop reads CASSFNSYEQYF. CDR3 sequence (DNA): TGTGCCAGCAGCTTTAATTCGTACGAGCAGTACTTC.

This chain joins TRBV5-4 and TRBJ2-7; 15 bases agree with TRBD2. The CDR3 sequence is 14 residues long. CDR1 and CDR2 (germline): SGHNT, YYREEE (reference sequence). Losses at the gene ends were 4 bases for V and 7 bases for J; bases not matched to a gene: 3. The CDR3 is CASSPGLAGGEQYF. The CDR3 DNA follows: TGTGCCAGCAGCCCTGGACTAGCGGGAGGGGAGCAGTACTTC.

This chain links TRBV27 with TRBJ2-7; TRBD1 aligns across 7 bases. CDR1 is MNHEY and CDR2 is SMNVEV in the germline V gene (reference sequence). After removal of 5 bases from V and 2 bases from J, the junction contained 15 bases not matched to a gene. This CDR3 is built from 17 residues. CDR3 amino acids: CASSRGLPGQKTYEQYF. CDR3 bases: TGTGCCAGCAGTAGAGGATTGCCGGGACAGAAGACCTACGAGCAGTACTTC.

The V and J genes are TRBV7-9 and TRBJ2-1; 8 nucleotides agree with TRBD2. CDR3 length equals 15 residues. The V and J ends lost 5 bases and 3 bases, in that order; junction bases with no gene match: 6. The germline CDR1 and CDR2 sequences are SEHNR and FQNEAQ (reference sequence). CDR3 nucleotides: TGTGCCAGCAGCCTGACTAGCGCGCTCTACAATGAGCAGTTCTTC. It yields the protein CASSLTSALYNEQFF.